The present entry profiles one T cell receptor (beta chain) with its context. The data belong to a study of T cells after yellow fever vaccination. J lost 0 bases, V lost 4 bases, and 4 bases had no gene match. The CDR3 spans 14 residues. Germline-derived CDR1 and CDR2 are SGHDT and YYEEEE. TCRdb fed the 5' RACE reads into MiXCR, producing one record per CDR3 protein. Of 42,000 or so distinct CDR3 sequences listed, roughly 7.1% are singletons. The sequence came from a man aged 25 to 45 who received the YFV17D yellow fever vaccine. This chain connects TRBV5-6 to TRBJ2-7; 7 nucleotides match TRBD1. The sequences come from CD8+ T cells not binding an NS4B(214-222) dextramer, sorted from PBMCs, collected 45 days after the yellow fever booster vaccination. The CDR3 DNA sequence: TGTGCCAGCAGCGGGACAGAGAGCTCCTACGAGCAGTACTTC. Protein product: CASSGTESSYEQYF.